This T cell receptor (beta chain) came from a study of Graves' ophthalmopathy and Graves' hyperthyroidism. Germline V gene lookup returns CDR1 MNHEY and CDR2 SVGEGT. The CDR3 runs 14 residues. Investigators amplified TCR beta CDR3 regions from RNA transcripts. The first round was an RT-PCR with HTBI primers, and the second round was a multiplex PCR. TCRdb reanalysed the multiplex PCR reads using MiXCR and keeps one entry per CDR3 protein. The sample comprises approximately 460,000 distinct CDR3 sequences, approximately 14% of which are singletons, and around 9.8% rests with the top ten. Of note for this clonotype: A much larger clonotype is one base distant, so this may be a read error.

The receptor comes from a woman in her 30s with Graves' ophthalmopathy. The gene calls are TRBV6-2 or TRBV6-3 and TRBJ2-5; 12 nucleotides match TRBD1. The sequencing sample was made of blood. In nucleotides, the CDR3 is TGTGCCAGCAGTGGGACAGGGGGCCGAGAGACCAAGTACTTC. It yields the protein CASSGTGGRETKYF.